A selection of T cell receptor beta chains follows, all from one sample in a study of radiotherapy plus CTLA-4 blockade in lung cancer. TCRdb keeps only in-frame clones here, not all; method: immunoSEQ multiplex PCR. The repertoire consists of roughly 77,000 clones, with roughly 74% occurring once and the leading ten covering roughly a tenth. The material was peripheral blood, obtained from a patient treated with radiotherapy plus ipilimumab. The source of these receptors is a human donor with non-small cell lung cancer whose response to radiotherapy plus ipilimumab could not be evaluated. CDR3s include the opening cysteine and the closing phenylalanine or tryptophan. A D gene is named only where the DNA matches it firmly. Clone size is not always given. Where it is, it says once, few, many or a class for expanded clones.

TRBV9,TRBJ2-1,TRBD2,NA,TGTGCCAGCAGCGTTCGTCTAGCGGGATACAATGAGCAGTTCTTC,CASSVRLAGYNEQFF
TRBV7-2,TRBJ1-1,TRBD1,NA,TGTGCCAGCAGCGGACAGGGTAACACTGAAGCTTTCTTT,CASSGQGNTEAFF
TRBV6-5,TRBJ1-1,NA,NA,TGTGCCAGCAGTTACGACGGGGAGGGGTACACTGAAGCTTTCTTT,CASSYDGEGYTEAFF
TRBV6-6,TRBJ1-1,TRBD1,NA,TGTGCCAGCAGTAAAGTACAGGGGGGCACTGAAGCTTTCTTT,CASSKVQGGTEAFF
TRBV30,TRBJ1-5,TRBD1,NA,TGTGCCTGGAGTGTTACAGGGGGTAATCAGCCCCAGCATTTT,CAWSVTGGNQPQHF
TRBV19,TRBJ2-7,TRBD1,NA,TGTGCCAGTAGGGGACAGGGCCTCTACGAGCAGTACTTC,CASRGQGLYEQYF
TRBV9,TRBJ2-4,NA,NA,TGTGCCAGCAGCGACCCAATTATAGGACAGAAAAACATTCAGTACTTC,CASSDPIIGQKNIQYF
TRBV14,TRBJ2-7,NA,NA,TGTGCCAGCAGCCAAGAAAGGGGGACCTACGAGCAGTACTTC,CASSQERGTYEQYF
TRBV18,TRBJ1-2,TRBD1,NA,TGTGCCAGCTCACATCGGCAGCCAGACAGGGGAGGTAACTATGGCTACACCTTC,CASSHRQPDRGGNYGYTF
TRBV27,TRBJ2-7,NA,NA,TGTGCCAGCAGTCCATCAGGTATCCAAGCCTACGAGCAGTACTTC,CASSPSGIQAYEQYF
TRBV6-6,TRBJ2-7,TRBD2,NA,TGTGCCAGCAGCCTCGGACTAGCGGATTCCTACGAGCAGTACTTC,CASSLGLADSYEQYF
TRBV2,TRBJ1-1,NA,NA,TGTGCCAGCAGTGAGGTCCCGGTGAACACTGAAGCTTTCTTT,CASSEVPVNTEAFF
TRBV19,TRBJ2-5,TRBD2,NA,TGTGCCAGTAGTATAGTGCTTAGCGGGGAGACCCAGTACTTC,CASSIVLSGETQYF
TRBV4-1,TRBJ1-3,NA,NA,TGCGCCAGCAGCCAAACTGCTCCTGGAAACACCATATATTTT,CASSQTAPGNTIYF
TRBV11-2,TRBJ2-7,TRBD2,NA,TGTGCCAGCAGGGTAGCACTAGCGGGGGGGCTAGGCTACGAGCAGTACTTC,CASRVALAGGLGYEQYF
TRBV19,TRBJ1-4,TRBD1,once,TGTGCCAGTAGTAGAGGGACAGGGTCTAATGAAAAACTGTTTTTT,CASSRGTGSNEKLFF
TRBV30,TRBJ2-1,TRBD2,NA,TGTGCCTGGAGTGGGGGGACTAGCGGGAGGGAGTTGGGCCCCAATGAGCAGTTCTTC,CAWSGGTSGRELGPNEQFF
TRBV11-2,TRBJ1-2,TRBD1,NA,TGTGCCAGCAGCCCGACAGGGTATGGCTACACCTTC,CASSPTGYGYTF
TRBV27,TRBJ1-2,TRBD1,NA,TGTGCCAGCAGCGATCGACAGGGGCGAGGCTACACCTTC,CASSDRQGRGYTF
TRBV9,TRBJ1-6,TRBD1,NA,TGTGCCAGCAGCGTAGGAGGCAGGGGGAGCTCCTATAATTCACCCCTCCACTTT,CASSVGGRGSSYNSPLHF
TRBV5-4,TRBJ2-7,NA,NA,TGTGCCAGCAGCTATGGGGAGTTCTACGAGCAGTACTTC,CASSYGEFYEQYF
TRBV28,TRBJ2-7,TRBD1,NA,TGTGCCAGCAGCCTTACAGGGGCCTACGAGCAGTACTTC,CASSLTGAYEQYF
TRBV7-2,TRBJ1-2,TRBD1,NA,TGTGCCAGCAGACCAAACAGGGGGCCCGACTATGGCTACACCTTC,CASRPNRGPDYGYTF
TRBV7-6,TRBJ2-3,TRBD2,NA,TGTGCCAGCAGCTTATTCACTAGCGGGGGGGTCACAGATACGCAGTATTTT,CASSLFTSGGVTDTQYF